This T cell receptor beta chain was captured in a study of T cell repertoires in cytomegalovirus infection. On the study more broadly: A matching HLA type, together with CMV infection, was signaled by public TCR beta signatures.

This clonotype was counted only a few times. Its antigen remains unknown. A single record per CDR3 protein comes from TCRdb applying MiXCR to the reads. This sample carries more than 150,000 distinct CDR3 sequences, roughly a quarter of them seen once, and the ten largest clones take roughly 9.8%. The CDR3 runs to 13 residues. In germline, CDR1 is MNHEY, CDR2 SVGAGI. V lost 6 bases and J lost 4, with 12 bases in between. Findings of the study overall: There were carriers of CMV plus the relevant HLA, and cumulative public TCR beta family frequency identified them. HLA-C-restricted TCR beta clonotypes specific for CMV led the ex vivo response.

The TCR originated in a human donor in good health (CMV status not recorded). Some clones in this sample may be carry-over from other donors' samples. Sequenced sample: PBMCs. The chain carries TRBV6-5 and TRBJ2-5; D might be TRBD2 (6 bases). DNA of the CDR3: TGTGCCAGCAGCCCCCGGGGGAGAGAGACCCAGTACTTC. Translated, it gives CASSPRGRETQYF.